Listed below are T cell receptor beta chains from one sample, sequenced in a study of blood T cell repertoires in COVID-19. The table came from immunoSEQ multiplex PCR; TCRdb's copy has only in-frame clones and leaves some out. Counted here are 350,000 to 450,000 clones, approximately 90% occurring once; the ten biggest clones make up 1.2% to 1.5%. What was sequenced was PBMCs or T cells enriched from blood (not recorded which). These receptors originate from a woman younger than 30 who had been exposed to COVID-19. CDR3s include the opening cysteine and the closing phenylalanine or tryptophan. The order of the fields is D gene, V gene, J gene, CDR3 protein, CDR3 DNA. The D gene is left open where the match is weak.

D: -
V: TRBV2
J: TRBJ2-7
CDR3: CASSLPGEVFEQYF
DNA: TGTGCCAGCAGCCTCCCGGGAGAGGTGTTCGAGCAGTACTTC

D: -
V: TRBV7-9
J: TRBJ1-2
CDR3: CASSVAVSYGYTF
DNA: TGTGCCAGCAGCGTAGCCGTCTCCTATGGCTACACCTTC

D: -
V: TRBV19
J: TRBJ2-1
CDR3: CASSLQWESVEQFF
DNA: TGTGCCAGTAGTCTGCAATGGGAGAGTGTTGAGCAGTTCTTC

D: -
V: TRBV6-5
J: TRBJ2-7
CDR3: CASSYSPGIGLEQYF
DNA: TGTGCCAGCAGTTACTCCCCGGGGATCGGGCTCGAGCAGTACTTC

D: TRBD2
V: TRBV5-5
J: TRBJ2-7
CDR3: CASSLGAGGLAYEQYF
DNA: TGTGCCAGCAGCTTGGGGGCGGGGGGTCTGGCCTACGAGCAGTACTTC

D: TRBD1
V: TRBV5-1
J: TRBJ1-4
CDR3: CASSSTLSTGASEKLFF
DNA: TGCGCCAGCAGCTCAACCCTCTCGACAGGGGCCAGTGAAAAACTGTTTTTT

D: -
V: TRBV12-3/TRBV12-4
J: TRBJ1-4
CDR3: CASMLGANEKLFF
DNA: TGTGCCAGCATGTTGGGGGCAAACGAAAAACTGTTTTTT

D: -
V: TRBV9
J: TRBJ1-1
CDR3: CASSPQGQNTEAFF
DNA: TGTGCCAGCAGCCCACAGGGACAGAACACTGAAGCTTTCTTT

D: -
V: TRBV18
J: TRBJ1-5
CDR3: CASSGQNSNQPQHF
DNA: TGTGCCAGCTCAGGACAGAATAGCAATCAGCCCCAGCATTTT

D: -
V: TRBV5-1
J: TRBJ2-7
CDR3: CASSLAGVGASYEQYF
DNA: TGCGCCAGCAGCTTGGCGGGGGTGGGAGCCTCCTACGAGCAGTACTTC

D: -
V: TRBV6-5
J: TRBJ2-2
CDR3: CASTQGGNTGELFF
DNA: TGTGCCAGCACCCAGGGGGGGAACACCGGGGAGCTGTTTTTT

D: TRBD2
V: TRBV7-9
J: TRBJ2-7
CDR3: CASSLGLAGNPNYEQYF
DNA: TGTGCCAGCAGCTTAGGACTAGCGGGTAACCCCAACTACGAGCAGTACTTC

D: -
V: TRBV19
J: TRBJ1-5
CDR3: CASTKEGAPNQPQHF
DNA: TGTGCCAGTACCAAGGAAGGGGCCCCCAATCAGCCCCAGCATTTT

D: TRBD1
V: TRBV6-1
J: TRBJ1-5
CDR3: CASSEAGQGGQPQHF
DNA: TGTGCCAGCAGTGAGGCGGGACAGGGAGGCCAGCCCCAGCATTTT

D: TRBD2
V: TRBV19
J: TRBJ2-5
CDR3: CASIGGRALIETQYF
DNA: TGTGCCAGTATAGGTGGGAGGGCCTTGATAGAGACCCAGTACTTC

D: -
V: TRBV18
J: TRBJ1-4
CDR3: CASSPPLRGGLNEKLFF
DNA: TGTGCCAGCTCACCACCGTTGCGGGGGGGACTCAATGAAAAACTGTTTTTT

D: TRBD1
V: TRBV27
J: TRBJ1-2
CDR3: CASSLTDKQGQGPRYGYTF
DNA: TGTGCCAGCAGTTTAACCGATAAACAGGGGCAAGGCCCCCGCTATGGCTACACCTTC

D: TRBD1
V: TRBV5-5
J: TRBJ1-4
CDR3: CASSAGQGRATNEKLFF
DNA: TGTGCCAGCAGCGCCGGACAGGGGAGGGCAACTAATGAAAAACTGTTTTTT

D: -
V: TRBV18
J: TRBJ2-7
CDR3: CASSPPVSQGRNEQYF
DNA: TGTGCCAGCTCACCACCTGTCTCCCAGGGAAGGAATGAGCAGTACTTC